This TCR beta chain derives from a study of T cell responses to AZD1222 COVID-19 vaccine. Study-wide results and caveats: None of the repertoires were sampled until the peak T cell response had passed. Spike-specific TCR repertoires showed rising breadth and depth after two AZD1222 doses.

This clone was seen once. Its cognate antigen is unknown. The CDR3 loop spans 16 amino acids. The V end was cut by 6 bases, the J end by 0 bases, with 15 bases between. The V gene's germline CDR1 is LNHDA and CDR2 SQIVND (reference sequence). This table comes from immunoSEQ multiplex PCR, and its TCRdb copy is limited to in-frame clones, with some not included. Among 99,000 or so clones listed, roughly 87% were seen once. V is TRBV19 and J is TRBJ1-3, with D perhaps matching TRBD1 (6 bases). The receptor comes from an adult who received the AZD1222 COVID-19 vaccine. The sequences come from peripheral blood, collected 28 days after the second AZD1222 dose. Written as DNA, the CDR3 is TGTGCCAGTAGCAGCCCGGGGGCCCGCTCTGGAAACACCATATATTTT. This translates into CASSSPGARSGNTIYF.